The 12 T cell receptor beta chains listed next were all sequenced from one sample in a study of blood T cell repertoires in COVID-19. Libraries were prepared by immunoSEQ multiplex PCR; TCRdb keeps only in-frame clonotypes and omits some of them. This sample has just under 65,000 clones, with 75% to 80% found just once. Specimen: peripheral blood. These receptors were taken from a woman older than 75 with acute or convalescent COVID-19.

The chain couples TRBV28 to TRBJ1-3, with D perhaps TRBD1 (6 bases). The CDR3 runs 15 residues. Looked up from germline, CDR1 is MDHEN and CDR2 is SYDVKM. Trimming left V 2 bases short and J 4 bases short, with 12 bases between. The CDR3 DNA reads TGTGCCAGCAGTTTACGGGGGGCGGTAGGAAACACCATATATTTT. Amino acid sequence: CASSLRGAVGNTIYF.

This clone was seen more than once but under ten times. This rearrangement joins TRBV15 to TRBJ1-1; 7 bases match TRBD1. The V segment lost 4 bases and the J segment 11 bases; nucleotides outside the gene matches: 10. The CDR3 is 13 residues long. Germline V gives CDR1 LNHNV, CDR2 YYDKDF (reference sequence). CDR3 sequence: CATSNRQGGDAFF. CDR3 DNA: TGTGCCACCAGCAACAGACAGGGAGGTGACGCTTTCTTT.

The chain is built from TRBV18 and TRBJ2-2; D perhaps matches TRBD1 (6 bases). The CDR3 consists of 15 residues. Germline CDR1 and CDR2: KGHSH and LQKENI. V gave up 4 bases and J gave up 6 bases, with 15 bases separating them. CDR3 coding DNA: TGTGCCAGCTCACAGACGGCAGGGGTGTCCGGGGAGCTGTTTTTT. Its protein is CASSQTAGVSGELFF.

There are a few counts of this clone. The CDR3 DNA is TGTGCCAGCTCACCAACAGGGATTGGTAGCAATCAGCCCCAGCATTTT. It is translated as CASSPTGIGSNQPQHF. The chain joins TRBV18 to TRBJ1-5; maybe TRBD1 (6 bases). CDR1 is KGHSH and CDR2 is LQKENI in the germline V gene. Trimming cost V 2 bases and J 0 bases, with 11 bases left between them. The CDR3 spans 16 residues.

This clone occurred once. The chain links TRBV28 to TRBJ2-5; weak D call: TRBD2 (6 bases). V was trimmed by 4 bases and J by 5 bases, leaving 17 bases between them. The germline V gene encodes CDR1 MDHEN and CDR2 SYDVKM. The CDR3 consists of 15 residues. This chain's CDR3 is CASSSTGLSAETQYF. Here the CDR3 DNA reads TGTGCCAGCAGTTCGACGGGACTTTCGGCCGAGACCCAGTACTTC.

The rearrangement uses TRBV2 and TRBJ2-1; 9 bases match TRBD1. V gave up 7 bases and J gave up 5 bases; unmatched junction bases: 9. Germline V gives CDR1 SNHLY, CDR2 FYNNEI. The CDR3 has 15 residues. This chain's CDR3 is CASNRDRAGDNEQFF. As DNA, the CDR3 is TGTGCCAGCAACAGGGACAGGGCTGGGGACAATGAGCAGTTCTTC.

This sequence joins TRBV6-1 and TRBJ2-7; maybe TRBD2 (5 bases). The CDR3 totals 14 residues. CDR1 is MNHNS, CDR2 SASEGT, per germline. V was shortened by 1 base and J by 3 bases, with 10 bases between the two germline ends. The CDR3, as DNA: TGTGCCAGCAGTGAAGTGAGAGGGTTCTACGAGCAGTACTTC. It codes for CASSEVRGFYEQYF.

In this sample, this clone turned up a few times. The J gene is TRBJ1-2, the V gene TRBV7-2, with D unclear. CDR1 is SGHTA and CDR2 is FQGNSA in the germline V gene. The CDR3 consists of 14 residues. V was clipped by 1 base and J by 12 bases, with 18 bases between them. The CDR3 coding sequence is TGTGCCAGCAGCTTAGGGGGTACACGGGGATTCGACACCTTC. This sequence encodes CASSLGGTRGFDTF.

This clone was found a few times. The V and J genes are TRBV12-5 and TRBJ2-3, with D possibly being TRBD2 (5 bases). The CDR3 consists of 12 residues. Trimming left V 1 base short and J 7 bases short, with 6 bases between. Germline V gene lookup returns CDR1 LGHNT and CDR2 FRNRAP. Here the CDR3 DNA reads TGTGCTAGTGGTTTGGCGGGGAATACGCAGTATTTT. Translated: CASGLAGNTQYF.

This clone was observed a few times. The chain couples TRBV5-4 to TRBJ1-4; 7 bases line up with TRBD1. CDR1 and CDR2 (germline): SGHNT, YYREEE (reference sequence). The CDR3 extends over 17 amino acids. The J segment lost 0 bases and the V segment lost 0 bases, leaving 5 bases of the junction unmatched. The CDR3 here is CASSLGTGAATNEKLFF. The CDR3 DNA sequence: TGTGCCAGCAGCTTGGGCACAGGGGCCGCAACTAATGAAAAACTGTTTTTT.

The CDR3, as DNA: TGTGCCTGGAGTACAGGGAGTGGCGAGCAGTACTTC. Translating gives CAWSTGSGEQYF. The V call is TRBV30, the J call TRBJ2-7, with D possibly matching TRBD1 (6 bases). Deletions cut 2 bases from V and 6 bases from J, with 11 bases between. The germline gives CDR1 GTSNPN, CDR2 SVGIG (reference sequence). The CDR3 is made up of 12 amino acids.

The chain combines TRBV6-2 or TRBV6-3 with TRBJ1-1, with a tentative D call TRBD1 (5 bases). The CDR3 is 14 residues long. V was pared by 0 bases and J by 5 bases, with 10 bases between. Germline assignment: CDR1 MNHEY and CDR2 SVGEGT. CDR3 nucleotides: TGTGCCAGCAGTTACTCCGGGGGGGGGACTGAAGCTTTCTTT. Protein sequence: CASSYSGGGTEAFF.